The 20 T cell receptor beta chains below all came from one sample that was sequenced in a study of identical twins. TCRdb independently ran MiXCR on the 5' RACE reads; one entry per CDR3 protein. This sample has under 300,000 distinct CDR3 sequences, with 11% to 15% found just once. The sample taken for sequencing was memory (CD45RO+) T cells sorted from blood. The source is a woman aged 18-35 years in good health.

In this sample, this clonotype turned up a few times. The chain joins TRBV7-2 to TRBJ2-1; D uncertain. V lost 8 bases and J lost 5, with 19 bases in between. CDR3 length: 15 residues. Germline values: CDR1 SGHTA, CDR2 FQGNSA. CDR3 bases: TGTGCCAGCGCCCGAGCAGCTCACTCAAACAATGAGCAGTTCTTC. Its translation: CASARAAHSNNEQFF.

Only a few counts were recorded for this clonotype. The V and J genes are TRBV7-2 and TRBJ2-7, with 12 bases aligning to TRBD2. The J segment lost 6 bases and the V segment lost 3 bases, leaving 6 bases of the junction unmatched. The CDR3 is 15 residues long. CDR1 SGHTA and CDR2 FQGNSA come from the germline V gene. CDR3: CASSFSVTSGSEQYF. CDR3 nucleotides: TGTGCCAGCAGCTTTAGTGTGACTAGCGGGAGCGAGCAGTACTTC. The whole variable domain, filled in from reference TRBV7-2 and TRBJ2-7, reads GAGVSQSPSNKVTEKGKDVELRCDPISGHTALYWYRQSLGQGLEFLIYFQGNSAPDKSGLPSDRFSAERTGGSVSTLTIQRTQQEDSAVYLCASSFSVTSGSEQYFGPGTRLTVT.

In this sample, this clonotype turned up many times. The chain carries TRBV6-5 and TRBJ1-1; 9 bases are a match to TRBD1. Germline V gives CDR1 MNHEY, CDR2 SVGAGI. The CDR3 covers 15 residues. V lost 5 bases to trimming and J lost 6 bases; unmatched junction nucleotides: 10. CDR3 in amino acids: CASSHRWDRAAEAFF. The CDR3 DNA reads TGTGCCAGCAGTCACAGATGGGACAGGGCGGCTGAAGCTTTCTTT.

This clonotype has only a few counts. V usage is TRBV9 and J usage is TRBJ2-5, with D maybe TRBD2 (6 bases). The CDR3 length is 14 residues. The germline CDR1 and CDR2 sequences are SGDLS and YYNGEE. Trimming pared 4 bases from V and 1 base from J, leaving 11 bases between. The CDR3 nucleotides read TGTGCCAGCAGCCCTCGGGGGACCCAAGAGACCCAGTACTTC. This sequence encodes CASSPRGTQETQYF.

This clonotype has just a few counts. V gene TRBV29-1 combines with J gene TRBJ2-1; D tentatively reads TRBD1 or TRBD2 (5 bases each). Germline V gives CDR1 SQVTM, CDR2 ANQGSEA. The length of the CDR3 is 14 residues. The germline V and J ends were trimmed by 4 bases and 0 bases, with 10 bases remaining between them. CDR3 sequence: CSVVWGSSYNEQFF. CDR3 DNA: TGCAGCGTTGTCTGGGGGAGCTCCTACAATGAGCAGTTCTTC.

The V gene is TRBV29-1, the J gene TRBJ1-1; 7 bases match TRBD1. The CDR3 is 10 residues long. J gave up 6 bases and V 6 bases, and 1 base lay outside the gene matches. Germline V lookup: CDR1 SQVTM, CDR2 ANQGSEA. The DNA of the CDR3 is TGCAGCGTCGACAGGGCTGAAGCTTTCTTT. Its protein is CSVDRAEAFF.

This clonotype has at least ten counts. V gene TRBV12-3 or TRBV12-4 combines with J gene TRBJ2-2; D gene uncertain. This CDR3 is 11 amino acids long. The V end was cut by 2 bases, the J end by 6 bases, with 1 base between. In DNA, the CDR3 is TGTGCCAGCAGTTTATCCGGGGAGCTGTTTTTT. This codes for CASSLSGELFF.

This clonotype was picked up many times. This rearrangement joins TRBV6-5 to TRBJ2-7; 7 nucleotides line up with TRBD1. Per the germline V gene, CDR1 is MNHEY and CDR2 is SVGAGI. The CDR3 length is 14 residues. J was trimmed by 2 bases and V by 1 base; bases with no gene match: 2. CDR3 DNA: TGTGCCAGCAGTTACTTGACAGGGCCCTACGAGCAGTACTTC. It translates to CASSYLTGPYEQYF.

This clonotype was seen only a few times. The chain combines TRBV6-1 with TRBJ2-1; TRBD2 agrees at 8 bases. The germline gives CDR1 MNHNS, CDR2 SASEGT. Trimming took 6 bases from V and 0 from J; bases not matched to a gene: 4. The CDR3 runs to 15 residues. Written as DNA, the CDR3 is TGTGCCAGCAGGTCTGGGACTAGCTCCTACAATGAGCAGTTCTTC. Protein sequence: CASRSGTSSYNEQFF.

This clonotype was seen a handful of times. The chain has TRBV25-1 and TRBJ1-1; D uncertain. Trimming shortened V by 1 base and J by 5 bases, and 8 bases separated the two germline ends. Germline CDR1 MGHDK, CDR2 SYGVNS. The CDR3 sequence is 13 residues long. CDR3 sequence reads: CASSESGRTEAFF. The CDR3 DNA is TGTGCCAGCAGTGAATCGGGCAGGACTGAAGCTTTCTTT. The full variable domain, completed using reference TRBV25-1 and TRBJ1-1, is EADIYQTPRYLVIGTGKKITLECSQTMGHDKMYWYQQDPGMELHLIHYSYGVNSTEKGDLSSESTVSRIRTEHFPLTLESARPSHTSQYLCASSESGRTEAFFGQGTRLTVV.

In its sample, this clonotype was seen many times. The chain links TRBV20-1 to TRBJ2-7, with 10 positions matching TRBD2. From germline, CDR1 is DFQATT and CDR2 SNEGSKA (reference sequence). The V gene end was trimmed by 1 base and the J gene end by 4 bases; junction bases not matched to a gene: 4. The CDR3 spans 14 residues. The CDR3 DNA reads as TGCAGTGCTAGAGTAGCGGGAGGAAGATACGAGCAGTACTTC. This translates into CSARVAGGRYEQYF.

This clonotype was detected only a few times. The V call is TRBV12-3 or TRBV12-4, the J call TRBJ2-1; D possibly corresponds to TRBD2 (5 bases). This CDR3 spans 16 amino acids. V was cut by 4 bases and J by 3 bases, with 16 bases left in between. CDR3 region: CASSYPLSGDYNEQFF. The CDR3 bases are TGTGCCAGCAGTTATCCTCTGTCCGGGGACTACAATGAGCAGTTCTTC.

The rearrangement joins TRBV2 to TRBJ2-7, with TRBD2 matching 7 bases. After removal of 4 bases from V and 1 base from J, the junction contained 7 bases not matched to a gene. Germline loops: CDR1 SNHLY, CDR2 FYNNEI. The CDR3 runs to 15 residues. The CDR3 nucleotides read TGTGCCAGCAGTGGTAGCGGGTACAGTTCCTACGAGCAGTACTTC. Protein: CASSGSGYSSYEQYF.

This clonotype was recorded at least ten times. The chain has TRBV12-3 or TRBV12-4 and TRBJ2-7, with D perhaps matching TRBD1 (6 bases). This CDR3 comprises 13 residues. V lost 8 bases, J lost 0 bases, and 11 bases lay in between. The CDR3 is CASGTGNSYEQYF. The CDR3 region has the DNA TGTGCCAGCGGTACAGGGAACTCCTACGAGCAGTACTTC.

The CDR3 nucleotides are TGTGCCAGCAGTGAACAAGGCGCAAGGAAAGAGACCCAGTACTTC. Encoded protein: CASSEQGARKETQYF. The J gene is TRBJ2-5, the V gene TRBV2; D gene ambiguous. The CDR3 is 15 residues long. CDR1 and CDR2 (germline): SNHLY, FYNNEI. The V and J ends lost 2 bases and 3 bases respectively, with 13 bases between them.

J is TRBJ2-5 and V is TRBV7-8; D is unclear. The CDR3 is 12 residues long. Trimming cost V 5 bases and J 2 bases, with 6 bases left between them. The germline gives CDR1 SGHVS, CDR2 FQNEAQ. The CDR3 loop reads CASSRPQETQYF. The CDR3 coding sequence is TGTGCCAGCAGCCGACCACAAGAGACCCAGTACTTC.

The J gene is TRBJ2-3, the V gene TRBV11-3; no clear D. The V end was cut by 4 bases, the J end by 0 bases, with 8 bases between. This CDR3 is 14 amino acids long. Germline loops: CDR1 SGHNT, CDR2 YENEEA. As DNA, the CDR3 is TGTGCCAGCAGCTCCCTGGCTAGCACAGATACGCAGTATTTT. As protein: CASSSLASTDTQYF.

The gene calls are TRBV4-1 and TRBJ2-3; 13 bases match TRBD2. The CDR3 totals 14 residues. The germline V gene has CDR1 MGHRA and CDR2 YSYEKL. Trimming took 1 base from V and 10 from J; bases not matched to a gene: 2. The CDR3 sequence: CASSQGTSGSSQYF. The CDR3 bases are TGCGCCAGCAGCCAAGGGACTAGCGGGAGCTCGCAGTATTTT.

The chain carries TRBV18 and TRBJ2-7; tentatively, D is TRBD1 (7 bases). The CDR3 length is 17 residues. Germline loops: CDR1 KGHSH, CDR2 LQKENI. The V end lost 1 base, the J end lost 1 base, and 17 bases lay between the germline ends. CDR3 amino acids: CASSPRLRGAGSYEQYF. CDR3 coding DNA: TGTGCCAGCTCACCACGACTCAGGGGGGCGGGATCCTACGAGCAGTACTTC.

The table lists this clonotype with a few counts. This rearrangement joins TRBV29-1 to TRBJ1-1, with no clear D. V was trimmed by 6 bases and J by 4 bases, leaving 9 bases between them. This CDR3 is 11 amino acids long. Looked up from germline, CDR1 is SQVTM and CDR2 is ANQGSEA. CDR3 in DNA: TGCAGCGTACGAGAACTCACTGAAGCTTTCTTT. As protein: CSVRELTEAFF.